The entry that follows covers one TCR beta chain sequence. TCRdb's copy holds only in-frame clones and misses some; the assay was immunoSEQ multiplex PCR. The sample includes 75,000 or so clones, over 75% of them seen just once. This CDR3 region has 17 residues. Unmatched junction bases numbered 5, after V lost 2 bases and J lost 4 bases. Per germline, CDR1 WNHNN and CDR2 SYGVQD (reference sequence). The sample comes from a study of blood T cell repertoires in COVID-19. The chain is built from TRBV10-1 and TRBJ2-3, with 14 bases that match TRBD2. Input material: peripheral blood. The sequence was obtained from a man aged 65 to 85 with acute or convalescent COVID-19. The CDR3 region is CASSERLAGGPPDTQYF. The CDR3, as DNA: TGCGCCAGCAGTGAGAGACTAGCGGGAGGGCCGCCAGATACGCAGTATTTT.